The clone carrying this T cell receptor beta chain was observed at least ten times. The CDR3 covers 13 residues. V was cut by 5 bases and J by 4 bases, with 11 bases left in between. TCRdb independently ran MiXCR on the RT-PCR reads; one entry per CDR3 protein. The repertoire includes roughly 960,000 distinct CDR3 sequences, about 20% of them detected once, and roughly 6% sits in the top ten. The entry originates in a study of patients and donors after allogeneic stem cell transplantation. The clonotype was recovered from a human donor who was either an allogeneic HSCT recipient or a stem cell or donor lymphocyte infusion donor (not recorded which). It is not recorded whose cells these are; they may come from a transplant donor. Sequencing input: blood, either unsorted or a sorted T cell fraction (not recorded which). The chain has TRBV12-3 or TRBV12-4 and TRBJ1-2; D is unresolved. The CDR3 DNA follows: TGTGCCAGCAGTACGGACGTGATCTATGGCTACACCTTC. It encodes CASSTDVIYGYTF.